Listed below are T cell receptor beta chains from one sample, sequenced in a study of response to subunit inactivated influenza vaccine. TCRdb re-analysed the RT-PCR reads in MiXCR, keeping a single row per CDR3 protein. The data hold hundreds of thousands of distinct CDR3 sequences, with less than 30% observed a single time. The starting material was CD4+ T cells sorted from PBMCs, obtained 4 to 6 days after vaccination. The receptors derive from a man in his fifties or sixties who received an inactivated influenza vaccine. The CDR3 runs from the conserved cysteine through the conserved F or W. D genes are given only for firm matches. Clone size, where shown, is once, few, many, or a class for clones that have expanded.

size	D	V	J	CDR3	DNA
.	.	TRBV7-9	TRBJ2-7	CASSFTQGYEQYF	TGTGCCAGCAGCTTTACCCAGGGGTACGAGCAGTACTTC
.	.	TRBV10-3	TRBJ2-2	CAIRWAGDTGELFF	TGTGCCATCCGATGGGCAGGGGATACCGGGGAGCTGTTTTTT
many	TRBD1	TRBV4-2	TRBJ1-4	CASSGAGTGNEKLFF	TGTGCCAGCAGTGGGGCCGGGACAGGGAATGAAAAACTGTTTTTT
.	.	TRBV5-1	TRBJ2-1	CASSLFTGSYNEQFF	TGCGCCAGCAGCTTGTTTACCGGCTCCTACAATGAGCAGTTCTTC
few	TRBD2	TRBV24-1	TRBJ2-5	CATSDPEPSGGKETQYF	TGTGCCACCAGTGATCCCGAACCTAGCGGGGGCAAGGAGACCCAGTACTTC
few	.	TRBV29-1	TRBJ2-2	CSVEQEANTGELFF	TGCAGCGTTGAACAGGAGGCGAACACCGGGGAGCTGTTTTTT
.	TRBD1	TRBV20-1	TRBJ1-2	CSARGTGGASYTF	TGCAGTGCGCGCGGGACAGGGGGCGCGAGCTACACCTTC
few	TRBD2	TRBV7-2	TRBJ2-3	CASSLALAGGADTQYF	TGTGCCAGCAGCTTAGCGCTAGCGGGGGGCGCAGATACGCAGTATTTT
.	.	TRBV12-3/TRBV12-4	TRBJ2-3	CASSLRARAVALTDTQYF	TGTGCCAGCAGTTTAAGGGCTCGAGCGGTCGCCCTCACAGATACGCAGTATTTT
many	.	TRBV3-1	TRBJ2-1	CASSQDGGSEQFF	TGTGCCAGCAGCCAAGATGGGGGGAGTGAGCAGTTCTTC
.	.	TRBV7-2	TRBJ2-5	CASSPDTQETQYF	TGTGCCAGCAGCCCCGACACCCAAGAGACCCAGTACTTC
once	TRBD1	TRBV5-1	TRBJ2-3	CASSRFQPGQGRDTQYF	TGCGCCAGCAGTAGGTTTCAGCCGGGACAGGGTAGAGATACGCAGTATTTT
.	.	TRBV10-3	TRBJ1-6	CAISEETPNSPLHF	TGTGCCATCAGTGAGGAGACTCCTAATTCACCCCTCCACTTT
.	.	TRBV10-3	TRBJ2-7	CAITVGTSGFGEQYF	TGTGCCATTACTGTCGGGACAAGTGGGTTCGGCGAGCAGTACTTC
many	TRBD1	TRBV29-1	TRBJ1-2	CSVATGYGGYTF	TGCAGCGTCGCGACAGGGTACGGTGGCTACACCTTC
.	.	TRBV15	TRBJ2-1	CATSRKLSHTDNEQFF	TGTGCCACCAGCAGAAAACTAAGCCACACCGACAATGAGCAGTTCTTC
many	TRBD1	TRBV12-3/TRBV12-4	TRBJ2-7	CASSLYRGSYEQYF	TGTGCCAGCAGTTTGTACAGGGGATCCTACGAGCAGTACTTC
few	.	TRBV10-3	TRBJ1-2	CAISERGAVGYTF	TGTGCCATCAGTGAGCGGGGCGCGGTAGGCTACACCTTC
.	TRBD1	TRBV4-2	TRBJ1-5	CASSFGQGTDNQPQHF	TGTGCCAGCAGCTTTGGACAGGGGACGGACAATCAGCCCCAGCATTTT
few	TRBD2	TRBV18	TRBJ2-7	CASSPGSSGGPRAYEQYF	TGTGCCAGCTCCCCGGGTTCTAGCGGGGGGCCCCGTGCATACGAGCAGTACTTC
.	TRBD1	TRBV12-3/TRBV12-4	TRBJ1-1	CASSGQGANTEAFF	TGTGCCAGCAGTGGACAGGGGGCCAACACTGAAGCTTTCTTT
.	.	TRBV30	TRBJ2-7	CAWRLTYSFVGYEQYF	TGTGCCTGGAGACTGACCTACTCGTTCGTCGGGTACGAGCAGTACTTC
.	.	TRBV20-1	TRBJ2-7	CSASQESYEQYF	TGCAGTGCTAGCCAGGAATCCTACGAGCAGTACTTC
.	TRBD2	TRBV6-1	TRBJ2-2	CASTSGLARSGELFF	TGTGCCAGCACCTCCGGACTAGCGCGTTCCGGGGAGCTGTTTTTT
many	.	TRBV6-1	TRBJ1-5	CASSELRQNQPQHF	TGTGCCAGCAGTGAGCTAAGGCAGAATCAGCCCCAGCATTTT
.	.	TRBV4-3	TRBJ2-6	CASSQLLGSLSGANVLTF	TGCGCCAGCAGCCAACTTTTGGGGTCCCTTTCTGGGGCCAACGTCCTGACTTTC
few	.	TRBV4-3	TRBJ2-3	CASSQDSGTDTQYF	TGCGCCAGCAGCCAAGATTCGGGCACAGATACGCAGTATTTT
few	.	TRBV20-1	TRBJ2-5	CSAKSGIETQYF	TGCAGTGCTAAATCCGGGATTGAGACCCAGTACTTC
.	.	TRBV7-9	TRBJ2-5	CASSPGKGGSQETQYF	TGTGCCAGCAGCCCCGGGAAGGGGGGGAGTCAAGAGACCCAGTACTTC
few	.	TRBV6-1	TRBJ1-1	CASSETGGAVKAFF	TGTGCCAGCAGTGAAACGGGGGGTGCGGTTAAAGCTTTCTTT
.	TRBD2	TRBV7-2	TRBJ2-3	CASSSRGGGLSTDTQYF	TGTGCCAGCAGCTCCCGGGGGGGGGGCCTCTCCACAGATACGCAGTATTTT
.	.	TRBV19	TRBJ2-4	CASSIEHRPRDIQYF	TGTGCCAGTAGTATAGAGCACCGACCAAGGGACATTCAGTACTTC
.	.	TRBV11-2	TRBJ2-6	CASSLDMPRDDWLRANVLTF	TGTGCCAGCAGCTTAGATATGCCCCGGGACGACTGGCTCCGGGCCAACGTCCTGACTTTC
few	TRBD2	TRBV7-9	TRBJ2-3	CASSFGLAEQYF	TGTGCCAGCAGCTTTGGACTAGCGGAGCAGTATTTT
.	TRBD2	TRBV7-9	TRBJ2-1	CASSIPTSGMVGEQFF	TGTGCCAGCAGTATACCGACTAGCGGGATGGTAGGTGAGCAGTTCTTC
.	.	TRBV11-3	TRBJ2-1	CASSLGGSRSYNEQFF	TGTGCCAGCAGCTTAGGGGGCAGTCGCTCCTACAATGAGCAGTTCTTC
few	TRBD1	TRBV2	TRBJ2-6	CASRKTGQMLSGANVLTF	TGTGCCAGCAGAAAAACGGGACAGATGCTCTCTGGGGCCAACGTCCTGACTTTC
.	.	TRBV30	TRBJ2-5	CAWSSGRGGGGETQYF	TGTGCCTGGAGTTCAGGGCGGGGCGGAGGTGGGGAGACCCAGTACTTC
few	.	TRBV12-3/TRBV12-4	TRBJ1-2	CASSLAGNTNYGYTF	TGTGCCAGCAGTTTAGCAGGGAACACTAACTATGGCTACACCTTC
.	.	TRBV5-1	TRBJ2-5	CASSPPQGRGHQETQYF	TGCGCCAGCAGCCCCCCACAAGGACGGGGACACCAAGAGACCCAGTACTTC
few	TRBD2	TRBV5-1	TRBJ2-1	CASSLRAGGGEQFF	TGCGCCAGCAGCTTGAGAGCGGGAGGAGGTGAGCAGTTCTTC
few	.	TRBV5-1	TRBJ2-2	CASSQLVGPLLGELFF	TGCGCCAGCAGCCAGCTGGTGGGACCCCTTCTCGGGGAGCTGTTTTTT
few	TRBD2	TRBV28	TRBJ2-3	CASSWGGTQYF	TGTGCCAGCAGTTGGGGGGGTACGCAGTATTTT
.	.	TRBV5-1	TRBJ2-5	CASSPGVGAEETQYF	TGCGCCAGCAGCCCGGGAGTTGGGGCGGAAGAGACCCAGTACTTC
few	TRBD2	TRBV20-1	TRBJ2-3	CSPKRSGGAPDTQYF	TGCAGTCCTAAACGGAGCGGGGGGGCCCCAGATACGCAGTATTTT
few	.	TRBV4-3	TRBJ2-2	CASSQEGGTTGELFF	TGCGCCAGCAGCCAAGAAGGGGGGACCACCGGGGAGCTGTTTTTT
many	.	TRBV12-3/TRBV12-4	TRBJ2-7	CASSKDRTYEQYF	TGTGCCAGCAGTAAAGACAGGACCTACGAGCAGTACTTC
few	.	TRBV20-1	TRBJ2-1	CSARDFLSYNEQFF	TGCAGTGCTAGAGACTTCCTCTCCTACAATGAGCAGTTCTTC
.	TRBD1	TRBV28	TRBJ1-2	CASSWDRENTF	TGTGCCAGCAGTTGGGACAGGGAAAACACCTTC
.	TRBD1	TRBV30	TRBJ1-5	CAWSRMTGGDQPQHF	TGTGCCTGGAGTCGTATGACAGGGGGCGATCAGCCCCAGCATTTT
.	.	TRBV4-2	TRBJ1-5	CASSQDPEWISNQPQHF	TGTGCCAGCAGCCAAGATCCGGAGTGGATTAGCAATCAGCCCCAGCATTTT
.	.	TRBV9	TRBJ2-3	CASSGTGSTDTQYF	TGTGCCAGCAGCGGTACGGGTTCCACAGATACGCAGTATTTT
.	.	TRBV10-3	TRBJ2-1	CAISEQGGPYNEQFF	TGTGCCATCAGTGAACAGGGCGGCCCCTACAATGAGCAGTTCTTC
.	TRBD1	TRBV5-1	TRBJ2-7	CASSIGQVFTEQYF	TGCGCCAGCAGCATCGGACAGGTTTTCACCGAGCAGTACTTC
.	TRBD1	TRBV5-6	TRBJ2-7	CASSPDRGLRSEQYF	TGTGCCAGCAGCCCGGACAGGGGGCTCAGGAGCGAGCAGTACTTC
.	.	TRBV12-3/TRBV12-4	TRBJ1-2	CASSHTLGRGYTF	TGTGCCAGCAGTCATACCTTGGGCCGTGGCTACACCTTC
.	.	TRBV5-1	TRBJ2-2	CASSSSGDAGELFF	TGCGCCAGCAGCTCCTCGGGGGACGCCGGGGAGCTGTTTTTT
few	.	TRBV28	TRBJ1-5	CASSLYWTDSNQPQHF	TGTGCCAGCAGTTTATATTGGACAGATAGCAATCAGCCCCAGCATTTT